Detailed here is one T cell receptor beta chain. TCRdb's table, derived via immunoSEQ multiplex PCR, lists solely in-frame clones and lacks some. The sample holds around 280,000 clones, 75% to 90% seen once. Trimming removed 4 bases from V and 6 bases from J; junction bases left unmatched: 15. Germline-derived CDR1 and CDR2 are SGDLS and YYNGEE. The CDR3 consists of 16 residues. The sample originates from a study of blood T cell repertoires in COVID-19. Study context: Whether acute or convalescent, the COVID-19 samples came from the United States, Italy and Spain. T cells, B-cell-depleted T cells, or PBMCs provided the cDNA or gDNA that served as material.

Sequenced sample: peripheral blood. The source is a woman aged 45 to 65 who had recovered from COVID-19. The chain carries TRBV9 and TRBJ2-7, with 8 bases identical to TRBD2. The CDR3 spells CASSPRRTSPPGEQYF. The CDR3 nucleotides read TGTGCCAGCAGCCCACGTCGGACTAGCCCCCCCGGCGAGCAGTACTTC. The whole variable domain, remainder taken from reference TRBV9 and TRBJ2-7, is DSGVTQTPKHLITATGQRVTLRCSPRSGDLSVYWYQQSLDQGLQFLIQYYNGEERAKGNILERFSAQQFPDLHSELNLSSLELGDSALYFCASSPRRTSPPGEQYFGPGTRLTVT.